This T cell receptor beta chain was captured in a study of Graves' ophthalmopathy and Graves' hyperthyroidism. Study outcomes and limitations: Detected in blood as well were most expanded thyroid clonotypes with frequency above 0.001. This model predicted ophthalmopathy progression (sensitivity about 67%, specificity around 72%).

Aged 18 to 65, the patients with hyperthyroidism had under 2 months' duration and were newly diagnosed. Orbital computed tomography, thyroid ultrasound, TRAb, serum thyroxine and clinical symptoms formed the basis of diagnosis. Researchers took RNA transcripts and amplified TCR beta CDR3 regions from them. First-round RT-PCR used HTBI primers; second-round multiplex PCR followed. MiXCR, run by TCRdb on the multiplex PCR reads, gives a single entry per CDR3 protein. Here the sample spans around 1.1 million distinct CDR3 sequences, about two fifths being singletons. As concerns this clonotype: Its target is not known.

Germline CDR1 reads LGHNA; CDR2 reads YNFKEQ. CDR3 size: 14 residues. Deletions cut 5 bases from V and 3 bases from J, with 13 bases between. Source material: peripheral blood or thyroid tissue (not recorded which). V and J are TRBV4-2 and TRBJ1-2; D gene ambiguous. The TCR was taken from an adult man with Graves' hyperthyroidism. The CDR3, as DNA: TGTGCCAGCAGCGATAATGAAGGAGACTATGGCTACACCTTC. Protein: CASSDNEGDYGYTF.